The present entry profiles one T cell receptor beta chain with its context. This clonotype was recorded at least ten times. The antigen this receptor binds is unknown. It has no much larger one-base neighbor in the sample; base qualities were not kept. The TCR beta CDR3 regions were amplified from the RNA transcripts. For the first round of RT-PCR on the TCR CDR3, the HTBI primer set was used together with the Qiagen OneStep RT-PCR kit. Libraries were constructed in a second round of multiplex PCR, after which size selection and purification were carried out. Libraries were sequenced paired-end with 100 bp reads on an Illumina HiSeq2000. In the original analysis: SOAPnuke was used to process the raw data, with reads discarded if the reads contained adapters or uncalled bases, had a mean Phred below 15, or lacked an exact constant-primer or identifier match. High-quality paired reads were merged using COPE v1.2.5, and each unique nucleotide sequence was defined as a clonotype. MiTCR v1.1 was used to align the clonotypes against IMGT TRBV, TRBD and TRBJ reference segments. Analysis was restricted to V-J combinations with a frequency above 0.0001, which covered 98% to 99.2% of repertoires. A TCS score was defined as the ratio between F50 (clonal expansion) and ExV (chaos), using BLOSUM62-based TCRdist between CDR3 peptides within each V-J. Welch's t-statistics and random forest reduced several hundred V-J features to fewer than 15, which were used in a naive Bayes classifier (R e1071). The raw public data were reprocessed by TCRdb itself: fastp quality trimming at Q25, MiXCR clonotype calling, in-frame beta chains only. Rows are unified per CDR3 protein, each entry keeping the most common DNA and genes. The V and J calls follow TCRdb's processing rather than the paper's. In all, the sample holds some 600,000 distinct CDR3 sequences, and approximately 15% of those were seen once. The top ten clones comprise more than 4.5% of the sample.

Per the germline V gene, MNHNS is the CDR1 and SASEGT is the CDR2. The CDR3 sequence holds 14 residues, the cysteine and phenylalanine included. Here the CDR3 DNA is all that survives: 42 bases in frame from base 1. Trimming costs V 7 bases and J 5 bases, and their ends lie 17 bases apart. Hyperthyroidism patients were aged 18 to 65 years and newly diagnosed, with disease duration of less than 2 months. Exclusion was applied to patients with uncontrolled infections, other autoimmune diseases, pregnancy or lactation. Diagnoses were based on clinical symptoms, serum thyroxine and TRAb, thyroid ultrasound and orbital computed tomography. Blood from progressor patients was collected at the time of first diagnosis with hyperthyroidism, before any ophthalmopathy symptoms had appeared. PBMCs were isolated from approximately 10 ml of fresh peripheral blood by Ficoll-Paque density gradient centrifugation. Progressor patients were defined as those initially diagnosed with Graves' hyperthyroidism in whom ophthalmopathy developed during follow-up. Trizol reagent was used to extract total RNA, and RNA quality was then checked on an Agilent 2100 Bioanalyzer.

The data were obtained in a study of T cells in Graves' hyperthyroidism and ophthalmopathy (dated 2019 in TCRdb). Regarding the complete study: Peripheral blood was collected at initial diagnosis, before any treatment. In about 6 Graves' hyperthyroidism patients, the study also compared T-cell repertoires from thyroid tissue with T-cell repertoires from blood. TCR Vbeta CDR3 sequencing of 135 peripheral blood samples (over 40 ophthalmopathy, over 70 hyperthyroidism and roughly 17 progressor patients) is reported in the paper. Whether ophthalmopathy could be predicted prospectively was tested in an independent validation cohort made up of roughly 19 hyperthyroidism patients plus 17 patients who later progressed to ophthalmopathy. For training and testing, the 100 or so patients in the discovery cohort were randomly divided in a 7:3 ratio. To identify distinguishing TCR V-J signatures, a discovery cohort of 95 to 100 patients was used, comprising fewer than 45 with Graves' ophthalmopathy and around 57 with stable Graves' hyperthyroidism. After blood sampling, hyperthyroidism patients were treated with methimazole at a starting dose of 30 mg daily, and ophthalmopathy patients were treated with high-dose intravenous methylprednisolone.

Overall study outcomes, separate from this receptor: During validation, the model predicted progression to ophthalmopathy a median of roughly six months ahead of onset, with approximately 71% sensitivity and under 85% specificity. Blood samples also contained most of the expanded thyroid clonotypes (frequency above 0.001), which suggests that blood repertoires may reflect thyroid immune responses. No statistical method was used to set the sample size in advance, and investigators knew the group allocation. In cross-validation, a model built on a 13 V-J signature told ophthalmopathy apart from stable hyperthyroidism with 85% to 90% sensitivity and around 81% specificity, and in testing the same model reached 80%/75%.

The sequence was obtained from a woman aged 30 to 39 with Graves' hyperthyroidism that later progressed to Graves' ophthalmopathy. The rearranged chain carries TRBV6-1 and TRBJ2-5; D gene: possibly TRBD2, on 5 matching bases. The sequenced material came from blood. Here is the DNA: TGTGCCAGCATCCGGGGAATGGTAGTCGAGACCCAGTACTTC. Translation gives CASIRGMVVETQYF.